This T cell receptor beta chain came from a study of CD8 T cells in ankylosing spondylitis. Germline CDR1 reads KGHDR; CDR2 reads SFDVKD. Unmatched junction bases numbered 0, after V lost 5 bases and J lost 1 base. This CDR3 has 13 amino acids. Overall study results and limits: The study identified a TCR beta motif of roughly eight highly homologous variants that appeared characteristic of ankylosing spondylitis blood. Enrichment of disease-linked clones was reportedly significant in matched ankylosing spondylitis synovial fluid.

MiXCR, run by TCRdb on the 5' RACE reads, gives a single entry per CDR3 protein. The sample records around 230,000 distinct CDR3 sequences, around 9.2% being singletons. Ten or more counts support this clonotype. Its antigen is not identified. Sequencing used blood, either unsorted or a sorted T cell fraction (not recorded which). The sequence was obtained from a male donor with ankylosing spondylitis or in good health (not recorded which). The chain joins TRBV24-1 to TRBJ1-1; 7 bases agree with TRBD1. The CDR3: CATSGQGNTEAFF. CDR3 coding DNA: TGTGCCACCAGTGGACAGGGGAACACTGAAGCTTTCTTT.